These T cell receptor beta chains were read from a single sample in a study of CD8 T cells in Susac syndrome. One entry per CDR3 protein results from TCRdb running MiXCR on the immunoSEQ multiplex PCR reads. The sample consists of 150,000 to 160,000 distinct CDR3 sequences, roughly 96% of them appearing once. Source material: CD4+ T cells from PBMCs. The receptors originated from a human donor with Susac syndrome. The CDR3 runs from the conserved cysteine through the conserved F or W. D genes are given only for firm matches. The size entry is marked missing in some rows and otherwise reads once, few, many or a size class.

TRBJ1-1	NA	TRBV5-1	TRBD1	CASSGRQGAGTEAFF	TGCGCCAGCAGCGGGCGACAGGGGGCCGGCACTGAAGCTTTCTTT
TRBJ1-1	NA	TRBV3-1	NA	CASSQDATNTEAFF	TGTGCCAGCAGCCAAGACGCGACGAACACTGAAGCTTTCTTT
TRBJ2-5	once	TRBV5-1	NA	CASSVELSSETQYF	TGCGCCAGCAGTGTTGAGCTTAGCTCAGAGACCCAGTACTTC
TRBJ1-1	NA	TRBV3-1	NA	CASSGWTEAFF	TGTGCCAGCAGCGGCTGGACTGAAGCTTTCTTT
TRBJ1-5	NA	TRBV12-3/TRBV12-4	NA	CASNPWGASQPQHF	TGTGCCAGCAATCCGTGGGGGGCTAGTCAGCCCCAGCATTTT
TRBJ2-5	once	TRBV7-3	TRBD2	CASSLGPSGQETQYF	TGTGCCAGCAGCTTAGGGCCTAGCGGACAAGAGACCCAGTACTTC
TRBJ2-4	NA	TRBV12-3/TRBV12-4	NA	CASSEQGAKNIQYF	TGTGCCAGCAGTGAACAGGGAGCCAAAAACATTCAGTACTTC
TRBJ1-1	NA	TRBV7-2	NA	CASSLRQGLNTEAFF	TGTGCCAGCAGCTTAAGGCAGGGCCTGAACACTGAAGCTTTCTTT
TRBJ1-2	NA	TRBV3-1	NA	CASSPWGGTENYGYTF	TGTGCCAGCAGCCCTTGGGGGGGGACGGAAAACTATGGCTACACCTTC
TRBJ2-2	NA	TRBV5-1	NA	CASSPTTSGELFF	TGCGCCAGCAGCCCTACAACTTCCGGGGAGCTGTTTTTT
TRBJ2-1	NA	TRBV11-2	NA	CASSLYGYQFF	TGTGCCAGCAGCCTTTACGGGTACCAGTTCTTC
TRBJ2-5	NA	TRBV20-1	TRBD2	CSAWGLAAQETQYF	TGCAGTGCTTGGGGACTAGCGGCCCAAGAGACCCAGTACTTC
TRBJ2-3	NA	TRBV7-2	NA	CASSLEVQLPHF	TGTGCCAGCAGCTTAGAAGTCCAACTACCCCATTTT
TRBJ1-1	NA	TRBV14	NA	CASSHKARANTEAFF	TGTGCCAGCAGCCACAAGGCCCGGGCGAACACTGAAGCTTTCTTT
TRBJ2-7	NA	TRBV3-1	TRBD1	CASSPTGVPSYEQYF	TGTGCCAGCAGCCCAACAGGGGTCCCCTCCTACGAGCAGTACTTC
TRBJ2-3	NA	TRBV20-1	NA	CSARGLLTDTQYF	TGCAGTGCTAGGGGACTCCTCACAGATACGCAGTATTTT
TRBJ2-1	once	TRBV14	NA	CASSQEIGSLGEQFF	TGTGCCAGCAGCCAAGAGATAGGCAGTCTCGGTGAGCAGTTCTTC
TRBJ2-1	NA	TRBV5-4	TRBD1	CASRPGQVTHEQFF	TGTGCCAGCAGACCGGGACAGGTGACCCATGAGCAGTTCTTC
TRBJ2-1	NA	TRBV7-8	NA	CASTSLRGSYNEQFF	TGTGCCAGCACCTCTTTACGCGGATCCTACAATGAGCAGTTCTTC
TRBJ1-1	NA	TRBV3-1	TRBD1	CASSQGTGDDTEAFF	TGTGCCAGCAGCCAAGGGACAGGAGACGACACTGAAGCTTTCTTT
TRBJ2-5	NA	TRBV29-1	NA	CSVDVGVETQYF	TGCAGCGTTGATGTGGGGGTAGAGACCCAGTACTTC
TRBJ2-5	NA	TRBV6-2/TRBV6-3	NA	CASSYYMTGRETQYF	TGTGCCAGCAGTTACTACATGACAGGAAGGGAGACCCAGTACTTC
TRBJ1-5	NA	TRBV19	NA	CASSIGGAQPQHF	TGTGCCAGTAGTATTGGGGGCGCCCAGCCCCAGCATTTT
TRBJ1-5	once	TRBV6-5	NA	CASSYGRDQPQHF	TGTGCCAGCAGTTACGGCAGGGACCAGCCCCAGCATTTT
TRBJ1-5	NA	TRBV14	NA	CASSQDDQPQHF	TGTGCCAGCAGCCAAGATGACCAGCCCCAGCATTTT
TRBJ2-2	few	TRBV5-6	NA	CASSLVGGADTGELFF	TGTGCCAGCAGCTTAGTTGGGGGCGCTGACACCGGGGAGCTGTTTTTT
TRBJ1-1	NA	TRBV23-1	NA	CASYANTEAFF	TGCGCCAGCTATGCGAACACTGAAGCTTTCTTT
TRBJ2-4	NA	TRBV2	NA	CASSEAGKGTGPYF	TGTGCCAGCAGTGAAGCGGGAAAGGGGACGGGTCCCTACTTC
TRBJ1-1	NA	TRBV7-9	NA	CASSLVGGETEAFF	TGTGCCAGCAGCTTAGTTGGTGGGGAGACTGAAGCTTTCTTT
TRBJ1-5	NA	TRBV11-1	NA	CATLQGGSNQPQHF	TGTGCCACCTTACAAGGGGGTAGCAATCAGCCCCAGCATTTT
TRBJ2-5	NA	TRBV29-1	NA	CTLGRGETQYF	TGCACCCTCGGCAGGGGCGAGACCCAGTACTTC
TRBJ1-1	NA	TRBV29-1	NA	CSVGEWTEAFF	TGCAGCGTTGGGGAGTGGACTGAAGCTTTCTTT
TRBJ2-1	NA	TRBV5-1	NA	CASSLEWNEQFF	TGCGCCAGCAGCTTGGAATGGAATGAGCAGTTCTTC
TRBJ1-2	NA	TRBV10-2	NA	CASSPLASTNYGYTF	TGCGCCAGCAGTCCTTTGGCTTCCACTAACTATGGCTACACCTTC
TRBJ2-6	NA	TRBV15	TRBD2	CATGKRGTGANVLTF	TGTGCCACGGGGAAGCGGGGCACTGGGGCCAACGTCCTGACTTTC
TRBJ1-4	once	TRBV5-1	NA	CASSLLQGTNEKLFF	TGCGCCAGCAGCTTATTACAGGGAACTAATGAAAAACTGTTTTTT
TRBJ1-1	NA	TRBV20-1	NA	CSARGGAMNTEAFF	TGCAGTGCTCGAGGGGGGGCCATGAACACTGAAGCTTTCTTT
TRBJ2-7	NA	TRBV13	TRBD1	CASSGTGGLNEQYF	TGTGCCAGCAGCGGGACAGGGGGTTTGAACGAGCAGTACTTC
TRBJ2-5	once	TRBV29-1	NA	CSVARAQETQYF	TGCAGCGTTGCCAGAGCGCAAGAGACCCAGTACTTC
TRBJ1-6	NA	TRBV20-1	NA	CSAREGMSPLHF	TGCAGTGCTAGAGAAGGGATGTCACCCCTCCACTTT
TRBJ1-2	NA	TRBV21-1	NA	CATTLTGFYGYTF	TGTGCCACCACCCTTACAGGGTTTTATGGCTACACCTTC
TRBJ2-2	NA	TRBV4-2	NA	CASSGTNTGELFF	TGTGCCAGCAGCGGCACGAACACCGGGGAGCTGTTTTTT
TRBJ2-4	NA	TRBV21-1	NA	CASSKGVTIWYF	TGTGCCAGCAGCAAAGGGGTAACAATTTGGTACTTC
TRBJ1-1	NA	TRBV3-1	TRBD1	CASSQFPGGTEAFF	TGTGCCAGCAGCCAATTCCCAGGGGGCACTGAAGCTTTCTTT
TRBJ1-2	NA	TRBV5-6	NA	CASSLSRQASGYTF	TGTGCCAGCAGCTTGTCTCGGCAGGCCTCAGGCTACACCTTC
TRBJ2-1	NA	TRBV14	NA	CASTPSRGFNEQFF	TGTGCCAGCACCCCGTCAAGGGGATTCAATGAGCAGTTCTTC
TRBJ1-5	NA	TRBV5-1	NA	CASSPLGQGNQPQHF	TGCGCCAGCAGCCCTCTGGGACAAGGCAATCAGCCCCAGCATTTT
TRBJ1-5	NA	TRBV6-5	TRBD1	CASSLGQVNQPQHF	TGTGCCAGCAGTTTGGGACAGGTCAATCAGCCCCAGCATTTT
TRBJ2-5	NA	TRBV10-2	NA	CASRYRLGETQYF	TGCGCCAGCCGGTACAGGCTCGGGGAGACCCAGTACTTC
TRBJ1-4	NA	TRBV5-4	NA	CASSFGREEKLFF	TGTGCCAGCAGCTTCGGTAGGGAAGAAAAACTGTTTTTT
TRBJ1-6	NA	TRBV5-1	NA	CASSLAGQSQPLHF	TGCGCCAGCAGCTTGGCCGGACAGTCCCAACCCCTCCACTTT
TRBJ1-6	NA	TRBV7-9	TRBD1	CASSRAGQHNSPLHF	TGTGCCAGCAGCCGTGCGGGACAGCACAATTCACCCCTCCACTTT
TRBJ1-2	NA	TRBV14	NA	CASSGGAVYGYTF	TGTGCCAGCAGCGGGGGGGCCGTCTATGGCTACACCTTC
TRBJ2-1	NA	TRBV20-1	NA	CSAGGPLNEQFF	TGCAGTGCGGGGGGGCCCCTAAATGAGCAGTTCTTC
TRBJ2-7	NA	TRBV29-1	NA	CSVERGTGEQYF	TGCAGCGTTGAAAGGGGAACGGGGGAGCAGTACTTC
TRBJ1-5	NA	TRBV6-1	TRBD1	CASSRDRSGQPQHF	TGTGCCAGCAGCCGGGACAGGTCCGGTCAGCCCCAGCATTTT